The 13 T cell receptor beta chains presented below share a single source sample, sequenced in a study of Graves' ophthalmopathy and Graves' hyperthyroidism. For repertoire sequencing, the TCR beta CDR3 regions were amplified from RNA transcripts. RT-PCR with HTBI primers came first, then second-round multiplex PCR. One entry per CDR3 protein results from TCRdb running MiXCR on the multiplex PCR reads. The table has some 200,000 distinct CDR3 sequences, around 28% seen once. The sequencing input was peripheral blood. These receptors came from a man between 50 and 59 years old with Graves' ophthalmopathy.

This clonotype has a count of ten or more. The V call is TRBV7-9, the J call TRBJ2-7; 14 bases are shared with TRBD2. Germline values: CDR1 SEHNR, CDR2 FQNEAQ (reference sequence). The CDR3 sequence is 16 residues long. Unmatched junction bases numbered 2, after V lost 1 base and J lost 3 bases. DNA for the CDR3: TGTGCCAGCAGCTTAGGACTAGCGGGAGGGCACTACGAGCAGTACTTC. Its protein is CASSLGLAGGHYEQYF.

This clonotype was detected many times. V is TRBV6-2 or TRBV6-3 and J is TRBJ1-1; 10 bases are shared with TRBD1. Trimming cost V 5 bases and J 5 bases; bases outside gene matches: 5. Per germline, CDR1 MNHEY and CDR2 SVGEGT. This CDR3 contains 14 residues. In DNA form, the CDR3 reads TGTGCCAGCAGTGGACAGGGGGTCGGGACTGAAGCTTTCTTT. It codes for CASSGQGVGTEAFF.

This clonotype was observed many times. The chain couples TRBV9 to TRBJ2-7; TRBD2 is a possible D gene (6 bases). Trimming cost V 4 bases and J 0 bases, with 17 bases left between them. The CDR3 contains 16 residues. Germline V gene data show CDR1 as SGDLS and CDR2 as YYNGEE. This CDR3 reads CASSPRDSKSSYEQYF. CDR3 DNA: TGTGCCAGCAGCCCTCGGGACTCCAAAAGCTCCTACGAGCAGTACTTC.

This clonotype was seen at least ten times. The rearrangement uses TRBV28 and TRBJ1-1; D perhaps matches TRBD1 (5 bases). V was shortened by 7 bases and J by 10 bases, with 25 bases between the two germline ends. The germline V gene encodes CDR1 MDHEN and CDR2 SYDVKM. This CDR3 is built from 15 residues. DNA of the CDR3: TGTGCCAGCACCAACATAAACCCGATACAGGACGGAGCTTTCTTT. Translation gives CASTNINPIQDGAFF. The full variable domain, completed using reference TRBV28 and TRBJ1-1, is DVKVTQSSRYLVKRTGEKVFLECVQDMDHENMFWYRQDPGLGLRLIYFSYDVKMKEKGDIPEGYSVSREKKERFSLILESASTNQTSMYLCASTNINPIQDGAFFGQGTRLTVV.

This clonotype was seen repeatedly, ten times or more. This chain links TRBV28 with TRBJ1-5, with D possibly matching TRBD1 (6 bases). Looked up from germline, CDR1 is MDHEN and CDR2 is SYDVKM. Trimming pared 3 bases from V and 6 bases from J, leaving 15 bases between. The CDR3 is 15 amino acids. The CDR3 loop reads CASSLRNRVIQPQHF. The CDR3 DNA is TGTGCCAGCAGTTTGAGGAACAGGGTGATTCAGCCCCAGCATTTT.

Many counts were recorded for this clonotype. The V and J genes are TRBV19 and TRBJ1-2; D not resolved. The CDR3 length is 16 residues. V was pared by 2 bases and J by 8 bases, with 21 bases between. Germline V gene data show CDR1 as LNHDA and CDR2 as SQIVND (reference sequence). The CDR3 is CASSIKPVGPDWGYTF. In DNA form, the CDR3 reads TGTGCCAGTAGTATAAAGCCCGTGGGCCCTGATTGGGGCTACACCTTC.

This clonotype was detected ten times or more. The J gene is TRBJ2-2, the V gene TRBV4-2; D unresolved. The CDR3 length is 11 residues. V lost 3 bases to trimming and J lost 11 bases, with 7 bases between them. Germline V gene data show CDR1 as LGHNA and CDR2 as YNFKEQ. The CDR3 bases are TGTGCCAGCAGCCAGTTCCGCGAGCTGTTTTTT. The encoded protein is CASSQFRELFF.

V usage is TRBV6-1 and J usage is TRBJ1-5; D is uncertain. The germline CDR1 and CDR2 sequences are MNHNS and SASEGT. The CDR3 is made up of 16 amino acids. V was clipped by 6 bases and J by 0 bases, with 15 bases between them. The CDR3 loop is CASSRLFEYSNQPQHF. The CDR3 DNA reads TGTGCCAGCAGCCGCCTTTTTGAGTATAGCAATCAGCCCCAGCATTTT.

The V gene is TRBV6-2 or TRBV6-3, the J gene TRBJ1-1; perhaps TRBD1 as D (6 bases). V was cut by 6 bases and J by 1 base, with 15 bases left in between. Germline V gene lookup returns CDR1 MNHEY and CDR2 SVGEGT. CDR3 length: 15 residues. As DNA, the CDR3 is TGTGCCAGCAGAGCCGACGGGACATCGAACACTGAAGCTTTCTTT. It is translated as CASRADGTSNTEAFF.

This chain joins TRBV6-2 or TRBV6-3 and TRBJ2-5, with D possibly being TRBD1 (7 bases). CDR1 and CDR2 (germline): MNHEY, SVGEGT. The CDR3 has 15 residues. Trimming left V 4 bases short and J 4 bases short, with 16 bases between. CDR3 amino acids: CASSLRQGGAETQYF. CDR3 DNA: TGTGCCAGCAGTTTACGGCAGGGGGGTGCAGAGACCCAGTACTTC.

This rearrangement joins TRBV12-3 or TRBV12-4 to TRBJ2-2; 9 positions agree with TRBD2. The CDR3 contains 18 residues. V lost 3 bases to trimming and J lost 5 bases; unmatched junction nucleotides: 13. The CDR3 here is CASSFSLGSAGGTGELFF. In nucleotides, the CDR3 is TGTGCCAGCAGTTTCAGTTTAGGTTCGGCGGGAGGGACCGGGGAGCTGTTTTTT.

This chain joins TRBV28 and TRBJ2-7; D remains unclear. The CDR3 is made up of 13 amino acids. V lost 8 bases to trimming and J lost 2 bases, with 13 bases between them. Germline V gene sequence: CDR1 MDHEN, CDR2 SYDVKM. The CDR3 protein is CASRPPATYEQYF. The CDR3 coding sequence is TGTGCCAGCCGGCCGCCAGCTACCTACGAGCAGTACTTC.

This clonotype was detected many times. V and J are TRBV3-1 and TRBJ2-7; perhaps TRBD1 as D (5 bases). V lost 2 bases to trimming and J lost 9 bases, with 14 bases between them. This CDR3 region has 13 residues. Germline CDR1 and CDR2: LGHDT and YNNKEL (reference sequence). The CDR3: CASSQRTTTGQYF. For the CDR3, the DNA is TGTGCCAGCAGCCAACGGACCACCACAGGGCAGTACTTC.